This section outlines one TCR beta chain sequence together with its context. Its specific antigen is unknown. No base qualities exist here, and no much larger clone lies one base off it. These data are taken from a study of T cells in Graves' hyperthyroidism and ophthalmopathy (dated by TCRdb to the late 2010s). Turning to the overall study: Peripheral blood samples were taken at initial diagnosis, before any treatment was given. Thyroid tissue and blood T-cell repertoires from about 6 Graves' hyperthyroidism patients were also compared in the study. The roughly 100 discovery patients were randomly divided into training and test sets at a 7:3 ratio. According to the paper, TCR Vbeta CDR3 sequencing was carried out on 135 peripheral blood samples, which came from approximately 41 ophthalmopathy, under 85 hyperthyroidism and approximately 17 progressor patients. After blood sampling, hyperthyroidism patients were treated with methimazole at a starting dose of 30 mg daily, and ophthalmopathy patients were treated with high-dose intravenous methylprednisolone. To identify distinguishing TCR V-J signatures, a discovery cohort of around 100 patients was used, comprising 40 to 45 with Graves' ophthalmopathy and some 57 with stable Graves' hyperthyroidism. An independent validation cohort of 18 to 20 hyperthyroidism patients and about 16 patients who later progressed to ophthalmopathy tested prospective prediction of ophthalmopathy.

Points the paper makes about the study in general: A model built on a 13 V-J signature distinguished ophthalmopathy from stable hyperthyroidism, reaching roughly 88% sensitivity and 81.08% specificity in cross-validation and 80%/75% in testing. No statistical method was used to set the sample size in advance, and investigators knew the group allocation. Most expanded thyroid clonotypes (frequency above 0.001) were also detected in blood, a finding suggesting that blood repertoires may reflect thyroid immune responses. In validation, progression to ophthalmopathy was predicted by the model with nearly 71% sensitivity and 72.22% specificity, a median of about 6.8 months before onset.

The CDR3 starts with the cysteine, ends with the phenylalanine, and has 16 residues. CDR3 DNA is the only sequence kept; it has 48 bases, read in frame from the first base. CDR1 PRHDT and CDR2 FYEKMQ are derived from the germline V gene (reference sequence). Trimmed from V: 1 base; trimmed from J: 2 bases; junction bases lacking a gene match: 6. Ophthalmopathy patients had moderately to severely active disease, Clinical Activity Score of at least 3, NOSPECS grade of at least 4, and duration under 3 months. Exclusion was applied to patients with uncontrolled infections, other autoimmune diseases, pregnancy or lactation. Diagnoses relied on clinical symptoms, serum thyroxine and TRAb, thyroid ultrasound and orbital computed tomography. Ficoll-Paque density gradient centrifugation was used to isolate PBMCs from around 9.1 ml of fresh peripheral blood. Total RNA was extracted with Trizol reagent, and quality was checked on an Agilent 2100 Bioanalyzer.

Amplification of TCR beta CDR3 regions was carried out from RNA transcripts. For the first round of RT-PCR on the TCR CDR3, the HTBI primer set was used together with the Qiagen OneStep RT-PCR kit. The libraries were constructed in a second round of multiplex PCR and then size-selected and purified. Paired-end sequencing of the libraries was performed with 100 bp reads on an Illumina HiSeq2000. The study's processing was this. SOAPnuke was used to process the raw data, removing reads that contained adapters or uncalled bases, had a mean Phred below 15, or lacked an exact match to the constant primer or identifier. COPE v1.2.5 was used to merge the high-quality paired reads, and each unique nucleotide sequence was defined as a clonotype. MiTCR v1.1 was used to align clonotypes to the IMGT TRBV, TRBD and TRBJ reference segments. The analysis included only V-J combinations with a frequency above 0.0001, which together covered roughly 99% of the repertoires. The TCS score was defined as F50 (clonal expansion) divided by E x V (chaos), with BLOSUM62-based TCRdist calculated between CDR3 peptides within each V-J. Welch's t-statistics and random forest reduced around 520 V-J features to under 15, which were used in a naive Bayes classifier (R e1071). TCRdb reprocessing: public reads trimmed at Q25 with fastp, clones called with MiXCR, in-frame beta chains kept. Rows with a matching CDR3 protein are joined into one entry that keeps the most common DNA and genes. TCRdb's processing, not the authors' own work, is the source of the V and J calls. The table for this sample lists a few hundred thousand distinct CDR3 sequences; around a sixth of them were counted only once. 40% of the sample goes to the ten largest clones.

The receptor was isolated from a young man with Graves' ophthalmopathy. Recombination connected TRBV13 to TRBJ1-1; TRBD1 aligns with 8 central bases. Sequences were obtained from blood. The CDR3 has the sequence CASSLEGGQANTEAFF. The DNA is TGTGCCAGCAGCTTAGAGGGGGGACAGGCTAACACTGAAGCTTTCTTT. Reference TRBV13 and TRBJ1-1 genes cover what lies past the CDR3, so the full variable domain is AAGVIQSPRHLIKEKRETATLKCYPIPRHDTVYWYQQGPGQDPQFLISFYEKMQSDKGSIPDRFSAQQFSDYHSELNMSSLELGDSALYFCASSLEGGQANTEAFFGQGTRLTVV.